This T cell receptor beta chain was found in a study of blood T cells in healthy people across ages. The V gene's germline CDR1 is MNHEY and CDR2 SVGEGT. V dropped 7 bases and J dropped 4 bases, with 17 bases sitting between them. The CDR3 is 15 residues long. Findings and caveats of the study: The study found TCR beta diversity correlated strongly with naive T cell percentage.

Remarks on this clonotype: Its target is unknown.

Primed by a sample-barcoded 5' primer and a J-beta primer mix, a second PCR proceeded for about 7 to 11 cycles. TCRdb analysed the 5' RACE reads with MiXCR anew, one entry per CDR3 protein. The sample has over a million distinct CDR3 sequences; about 43% are singletons. The people who gave samples were healthy Caucasians from Russia, aged about 6 to 100. Total RNA extraction produced at least 6 micrograms (per sample) for the study. J is TRBJ2-1 and V is TRBV6-2 or TRBV6-3; no reliable D call. The receptor's source is a woman under 30 in good health. Sequencing was done on a sample of blood. CDR3 sequence: CASTLAPYSYNEQFF. The DNA of the CDR3 is TGTGCCAGCACGCTCGCGCCCTACTCTTACAATGAGCAGTTCTTC.